The text below deals with one T cell receptor (beta chain). Its antigen is unidentified. PCR employed 60 Vbeta and 13 Jbeta primers. Some clones are missing from TCRdb's copy, which holds only in-frame ones; the method was immunoSEQ multiplex PCR. The sample holds roughly 150,000 clones, about 72% seen once. This record belongs to a study of cytomegalovirus exposure and HLA in healthy donors. In the study overall: HLA-typed donors contributed some 87 million unique TCRs, which were held in an early data release. Broader study findings: A classifier reportedly called cytomegalovirus status with high sensitivity and specificity.

The CDR3 runs 14 residues. Between the trimmed V and J ends, which lost 5 bases and 2 bases, there was a span of 13 bases. From germline, CDR1 is SEHNR and CDR2 FQNEAQ (reference sequence). V and J are TRBV7-9 and TRBJ2-7, with D perhaps matching TRBD1 (6 bases). Sequenced: PBMCs. The clonotype originates from a male donor in good health and CMV-seronegative. The DNA of the CDR3 is TGTGCCAGCAGCCGTGAACAGGGCGCCTACGAGCAGTACTTC. Protein product: CASSREQGAYEQYF.